A single sample gave rise to the 3 T cell receptor beta chains below, sequenced in a study of shared clonotypes between healthy human individuals. Here immunoSEQ multiplex PCR was the method, and the copy in TCRdb shows in-frame clones only, minus some. The sample holds around 510,000 clones; around 96% are singletons and the top ten take around 0.066%. Sequenced material: naive CD4+ T cells sorted from blood. Documented subset: CD45RA+ positively selected. These receptors were taken from a woman aged 30 to 39 in good health.

V is TRBV11-1 and J is TRBJ2-6, with 8 bases aligning to TRBD1. CDR3 size: 17 residues. V gave up 5 bases and J gave up 4 bases; unmatched junction bases: 10. Germline assignment: CDR1 SGHAT and CDR2 FQDESV (reference sequence). The CDR3 is CASSPGTGRRGANVLTF. DNA for the CDR3: TGTGCCAGCAGCCCGGGGACAGGTAGGAGAGGGGCCAACGTCCTGACTTTC. Drawing the rest from reference TRBV11-1 and TRBJ2-6, the complete variable domain is EAEVAQSPRYKITEKSQAVAFWCDPISGHATLYWYRQILGQGPELLVQFQDESVVDDSQLPKDRFSAERLKGVDSTLKIQPAELGDSAMYLCASSPGTGRRGANVLTFGAGSRLTVL.

The gene calls are TRBV19 and TRBJ1-5; D is uncertain. Trimming shortened V by 1 base and J by 2 bases, and 15 bases separated the two germline ends. There are 17 residues in the CDR3. The germline V gene encodes CDR1 LNHDA and CDR2 SQIVND (reference sequence). CDR3 nucleotides: TGTGCCAGTAGTATAGTATTTGGAGGGCAGGGCAATCAGCCCCAGCATTTT. Translation: CASSIVFGGQGNQPQHF.

The rearrangement uses TRBV5-1 and TRBJ2-3; D is undetermined. Germline-derived CDR1 and CDR2 are SGHRS and YFSETQ. The CDR3 is 15 amino acids. Trimming shortened V by 4 bases and J by 5 bases, and 17 bases separated the two germline ends. In DNA form, the CDR3 reads TGCGCCAGCAGCCCCGTCTTTGAAGTCCAAGATACGCAGTATTTT. Translation gives CASSPVFEVQDTQYF.